The clone carrying this TCR beta chain was picked up a small number of times. Its cognate antigen is unknown. The CDR3 has 16 amino acids. The germline CDR1 and CDR2 sequences are MNHEY and SMNVEV (reference sequence). V lost 5 bases, J lost 4 bases, and 6 bases stayed unmatched. In total, each donor contributed a single heparinised blood draw that averaged about 120 mL. The data were obtained in a study of beta chain features in type 1 diabetes. Study-level findings and limits: Researchers report that Type 1 diabetes patients had moderately but significantly shorter TCRB CDR3s across all four CD4+ subsets.

Of the isolated RNA, all was reverse transcribed, and so the sequenced material was expressed TCRB transcripts. A few million reads were obtained on average from naive, central memory and regulatory T cell samples. The repertoire was sequenced with immunoSEQ multiplex PCR; TCRdb's copy has only in-frame clones and lacks some. The data contain around 690,000 clones, approximately 13% of them singletons. The source of this sequence is a man aged 25 to 40 with type 1 diabetes. This chain uses TRBV27 with TRBJ2-1, with 12 bases aligning to TRBD2. Sequencing was performed on naive CD4+ T cells from blood. The CDR3 reads CASSPRTSGAYNEQFF. For the CDR3, the DNA is TGTGCCAGCAGTCCAAGGACTAGCGGGGCATACAATGAGCAGTTCTTC.